This T cell receptor beta chain is from a study of blood T cell repertoires in COVID-19. Study information: Specimens from acute and convalescent COVID-19 originated in the United States, Italy and Spain. The analysed material was cDNA or gDNA that came from T cells, B-cell-depleted T cells, or PBMCs.

Per the original data handling: Amplifying reference gene primers gave estimates of nucleated cell counts. Profiled with immunoSEQ multiplex PCR; TCRdb holds only in-frame clones, not every one. V and J calls and clone size are copied from that table; D and trimming were computed from the DNA. Of some 76,000 clones in the sample, approximately 84% were seen once. V dropped 0 bases and J dropped 6; count of bases not matched to a gene: 12. The CDR3 spans 17 residues. Germline CDR1 and CDR2: SGDLS and YYNGEE. The origin of this receptor is a man over 45 with COVID-19, enrolled during active disease. V usage is TRBV9 and J usage is TRBJ2-3; 8 positions match TRBD1. The sequencing sample was made of peripheral blood. CDR3 DNA: TGTGCCAGCAGCGTAGACGGTCGTCAGGGGGCGCGTGATACGCAGTATTTT. Translation gives CASSVDGRQGARDTQYF.